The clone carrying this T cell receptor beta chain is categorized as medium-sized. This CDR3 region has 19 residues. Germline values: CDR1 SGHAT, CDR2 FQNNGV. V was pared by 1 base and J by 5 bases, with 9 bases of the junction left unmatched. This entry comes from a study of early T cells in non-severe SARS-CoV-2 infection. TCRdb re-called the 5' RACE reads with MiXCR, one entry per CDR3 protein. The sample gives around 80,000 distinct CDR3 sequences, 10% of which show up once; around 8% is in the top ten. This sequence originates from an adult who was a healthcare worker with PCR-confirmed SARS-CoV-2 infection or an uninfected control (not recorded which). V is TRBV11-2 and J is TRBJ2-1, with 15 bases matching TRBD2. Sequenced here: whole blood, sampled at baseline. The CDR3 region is CASSLVGLAGGPKNNEQFF. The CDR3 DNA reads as TGTGCCAGCAGCTTAGTAGGACTAGCGGGAGGGCCGAAAAACAATGAGCAGTTCTTC.